These 30 T cell receptor beta chains were all obtained from the same sample, sequenced in a study of shared clonotypes between healthy human individuals. The protocol was immunoSEQ multiplex PCR, while the TCRdb copy is restricted to in-frame clones and leaves out a portion. The sample contains roughly 520,000 clones, approximately 94% of which appear only once. Sequenced sample: naive CD4+ T cells sorted from blood. As to subset: CD45RA+ positively selected. The receptors originated from a woman in her twenties or thirties in good health.

On this clone itself: The sample holds other DNA sequences that translate to the same CDR3. The rearrangement links TRBV6-6 to TRBJ2-1; 11 nucleotides align to TRBD2. Losses at the gene ends were 5 bases for V and 5 bases for J; bases not matched to a gene: 5. The germline V gene encodes CDR1 MNHNY and CDR2 SVGAGI (reference sequence). CDR3 length: 15 residues. CDR3 amino acids: CASSPGTSGNNEQFF. The CDR3 nucleotides are TGTGCCAGCAGTCCCGGGACTAGCGGTAACAATGAGCAGTTCTTC.

The chain combines TRBV2 with TRBJ1-3, with D unclear. V was clipped by 2 bases and J by 0 bases, with 5 bases between them. From germline, CDR1 is SNHLY and CDR2 FYNNEI. The CDR3 covers 14 residues. The CDR3 loop reads CASSESFSGNTIYF. CDR3 coding DNA: TGTGCCAGCAGTGAATCTTTCTCTGGAAACACCATATATTTT.

This chain uses TRBV5-4 with TRBJ2-2; no clear D. With 0 bases removed from V and 1 base from J, the gap between germline ends came to 4 bases. The CDR3 loop spans 14 amino acids. Germline-derived CDR1 and CDR2 are SGHNT and YYREEE (reference sequence). CDR3 loop: CASSLDQNTGELFF. As DNA, the CDR3 is TGTGCCAGCAGCTTGGACCAGAACACCGGGGAGCTGTTTTTT.

The chain combines TRBV7-3 with TRBJ2-3; D is uncertain. The CDR3 spans 13 residues. The germline V gene has CDR1 SGHTA and CDR2 FQGTGA. V lost 1 base to trimming and J lost 0 bases, with 2 bases between them. The CDR3 DNA is TGTGCCAGCAGCTTAATCAGCACAGATACGCAGTATTTT. Amino acid sequence: CASSLISTDTQYF.

The chain links TRBV15 to TRBJ1-4; possibly TRBD1 for D (5 bases). Deletions cut 0 bases from V and 11 bases from J, with 7 bases between. CDR1 and CDR2 from the germline V gene are LNHNV and YYDKDF (reference sequence). CDR3 size: 12 residues. CDR3 DNA sequence: TGTGCCACCAGCAGAGACAGGGAGAAACTGTTTTTT. Translated: CATSRDREKLFF.

The V and J genes are TRBV28 and TRBJ2-6; tentatively, D is TRBD1 (5 bases). V lost 3 bases and J lost 4, with 10 bases in between. This CDR3 is 15 amino acids long. CDR1 MDHEN and CDR2 SYDVKM come from the germline V gene. CDR3 amino acids: CASSLGRPGANVLTF. The CDR3 coding sequence is TGTGCCAGCAGTTTGGGGCGGCCGGGGGCCAACGTCCTGACTTTC.

The chain employs TRBV7-2 and TRBJ1-1, with D unclear. The CDR3 totals 13 residues. V dropped 3 bases and J dropped 11 bases, with 16 bases sitting between them. Germline-derived CDR1 and CDR2 are SGHTA and FQGNSA. The DNA for the CDR3 is TGTGCCAGCAGCTTGGTCGGGGTCACTTCCGCTTTCTTT. It encodes CASSLVGVTSAFF.

V and J are TRBV28 and TRBJ2-7, with 9 bases matching TRBD1. The CDR3 contains 16 residues. Trimming cost V 5 bases and J 9 bases; bases outside gene matches: 17. CDR1 and CDR2 from the germline V gene are MDHEN and SYDVKM. The CDR3 spells CASSPNPGQGDTWQYF. In nucleotides, the CDR3 is TGTGCCAGCAGTCCCAATCCGGGACAGGGCGATACGTGGCAGTACTTC.

J is TRBJ2-1 and V is TRBV5-1; 8 positions agree with TRBD2. CDR3 length: 16 residues. The germline V gene has CDR1 SGHRS and CDR2 YFSETQ. V trimming: 5 bases; J trimming: 0 bases; junction bases outside the gene matches: 7. CDR3 sequence (DNA): TGCGCCAGCAGACGGACCAGCGGGAGCTCCTACAATGAGCAGTTCTTC. This gives the protein CASRRTSGSSYNEQFF.

The chain uses TRBV9 and TRBJ1-5; no reliable D call. CDR1 and CDR2 from the germline V gene are SGDLS and YYNGEE. This CDR3 has 14 amino acids. Trimming shortened V by 8 bases and J by 5 bases, and 17 bases separated the two germline ends. The CDR3 nucleotides read TGTGCCAGGACACCTTTCACCTGTCATCAGCCCCAGCATTTT. As protein: CARTPFTCHQPQHF.

The chain combines TRBV11-2 with TRBJ2-2; D gene uncertain. V lost 11 bases to trimming and J lost 0 bases, with 10 bases between them. CDR3 length: 13 residues. Germline V gene lookup returns CDR1 SGHAT and CDR2 FQNNGV. DNA for the CDR3: TGTGCCCACTCCCCCCCGAACACCGGGGAGCTGTTTTTT. It is translated as CAHSPPNTGELFF. The entire variable domain, with the rest obtained from reference TRBV11-2 and TRBJ2-2, is as follows: EAGVAQSPRYKIIEKRQSVAFWCNPISGHATLYWYQQILGQGPKLLIQFQNNGVVDDSQLPKDRFSAERLKGVDSTLKIQPAKLEDSAVYLCAHSPPNTGELFFGEGSRLTVL.

The rearrangement links TRBV5-8 to TRBJ2-1, with TRBD2 matching 12 bases. The trim removed 1 base at V and 7 bases at J, leaving 9 bases unmatched. The CDR3 covers 17 residues. Germline CDR1 is SGHTS and CDR2 is YDEGEE. The CDR3 loop is CASSLWTSGIPLNEQFF. The CDR3, as DNA: TGTGCCAGCAGCTTGTGGACTAGCGGGATACCCCTAAATGAGCAGTTCTTC.

The chain links TRBV15 to TRBJ2-7; 9 bases align to TRBD1. Germline V gene lookup returns CDR1 LNHNV and CDR2 YYDKDF (reference sequence). The CDR3 covers 19 residues. The V and J ends lost 3 bases and 4 bases, in that order; junction bases with no gene match: 19. The CDR3 protein is CATSSQKTGGSFYKYEQYF. The CDR3 DNA reads as TGTGCCACCAGCAGCCAGAAGACAGGGGGTTCCTTCTATAAGTACGAGCAGTACTTC.

This chain links TRBV28 with TRBJ2-7; the D call may be TRBD1 or TRBD2 (6 bases each). Trimming left V 8 bases short and J 2 bases short, with 13 bases between. Germline-derived CDR1 and CDR2 are MDHEN and SYDVKM. This CDR3 comprises 13 residues. DNA for the CDR3: TGTGCCAGCGGAGGGACACCTACCTACGAGCAGTACTTC. Protein: CASGGTPTYEQYF.

This chain connects TRBV7-2 to TRBJ2-7; D is possibly TRBD1 (5 bases). The V and J ends lost 4 bases and 4 bases respectively, with 11 bases between them. The CDR3 runs to 13 residues. Germline CDR1 reads SGHTA; CDR2 reads FQGNSA. CDR3 sequence: CASSSRTQYEQYF. The CDR3 DNA follows: TGTGCCAGCAGCTCCCGGACACAATACGAGCAGTACTTC.

The chain recombines TRBV18 with TRBJ2-7; 9 bases fit TRBD1. V lost 3 bases and J lost 3; bases outside the gene matches: 6. Germline loops: CDR1 KGHSH, CDR2 LQKENI. The CDR3 is 15 amino acids. The CDR3 spells CASSPKSDRGYEQYF. The CDR3 DNA follows: TGTGCCAGCTCACCGAAATCGGACAGGGGCTACGAGCAGTACTTC.

This rearrangement joins TRBV4-2 to TRBJ1-2, with D possibly TRBD1 on 5 matching bases. V was pared by 0 bases and J by 2 bases, with 10 bases between. This CDR3 contains 15 residues. CDR1 is LGHNA, CDR2 YNFKEQ, per germline. In DNA form, the CDR3 reads TGTGCCAGCAGCCAAGATCTGGGGCGGAACTATGGCTACACCTTC. Amino acids: CASSQDLGRNYGYTF.

The V gene is TRBV9, the J gene TRBJ1-1; perhaps TRBD1 as D (6 bases). V lost 0 bases to trimming and J lost 1 base, with 16 bases between them. The CDR3 is 17 residues long. Germline CDR1 SGDLS, CDR2 YYNGEE. CDR3 sequence reads: CASSVAGTPIPNTEAFF. The DNA for the CDR3 is TGTGCCAGCAGCGTAGCGGGGACACCAATCCCGAACACTGAAGCTTTCTTT.

Remarks on this clone: One junction end does not reproduce the germline sequence, and a read error may be involved. The rearrangement uses TRBV6-1 and TRBJ2-5; no clear D. Germline CDR1 is MNHNS and CDR2 is SASEGT. There are 13 residues in the CDR3. Here the CDR3 DNA reads TGTGCCAGCAGGGAAGGAATACAAGAGACCCAGTACTTC. Amino acids: CASREGIQETQYF.

V and J are TRBV19 and TRBJ1-5; D uncertain. The CDR3 extends over 15 amino acids. V lost 2 bases to trimming and J lost 4 bases, with 12 bases between them. Germline V gene data show CDR1 as LNHDA and CDR2 as SQIVND (reference sequence). CDR3 nucleotide sequence: TGTGCCAGTAGTATACCGGGTGGAGTGAATCAGCCCCAGCATTTT. Protein: CASSIPGGVNQPQHF.

The CDR3 is CASKRLPYEQYF. The DNA for the CDR3 is TGTGCCAGCAAGAGACTCCCCTACGAGCAGTACTTC. This chain links TRBV2 with TRBJ2-5; D remains unclear. The J call is uncertain, as TRBJ2-7 better fits the DNA end. The CDR3 contains 12 residues. The V gene's germline CDR1 is SNHLY and CDR2 FYNNEI.

This sequence joins TRBV28 and TRBJ2-7; D may match TRBD1 or TRBD2 (5 bases each). Germline values: CDR1 MDHEN, CDR2 SYDVKM. CDR3 length equals 13 residues. V was trimmed by 2 bases and J by 2 bases, leaving 7 bases between them. CDR3 nucleotides: TGTGCCAGCAGTTTAAAGGGACCCTACGAGCAGTACTTC. It codes for CASSLKGPYEQYF.

V and J are TRBV9 and TRBJ2-1; D remains ambiguous. Germline CDR1 and CDR2: SGDLS and YYNGEE. The CDR3 totals 12 residues. The ends were cut back, 0 bases at V and 10 bases at J, with 8 bases in the middle. The CDR3 sequence: CASSVGRQEQFF. CDR3 coding DNA: TGTGCCAGCAGCGTAGGTCGCCAAGAGCAGTTCTTC.

This chain uses TRBV11-1 with TRBJ2-3; TRBD1 agrees at 7 bases. Germline assignment: CDR1 SGHAT and CDR2 FQDESV (reference sequence). There are 13 residues in the CDR3. V was pared by 5 bases and J by 4 bases, with 3 bases of the junction left unmatched. This chain's CDR3 is CASSMTGSDTQYF. DNA of the CDR3: TGTGCCAGCAGCATGACAGGGTCAGATACGCAGTATTTT. The complete variable domain, with remaining parts taken from reference TRBV11-1 and TRBJ2-3, reads EAEVAQSPRYKITEKSQAVAFWCDPISGHATLYWYRQILGQGPELLVQFQDESVVDDSQLPKDRFSAERLKGVDSTLKIQPAELGDSAMYLCASSMTGSDTQYFGPGTRLTVL.

The chain couples TRBV28 to TRBJ1-5, with unresolved D. V dropped 5 bases and J dropped 6 bases, with 17 bases sitting between them. Germline-derived CDR1 and CDR2 are MDHEN and SYDVKM. The CDR3 runs to 15 residues. CDR3 nucleotides: TGTGCCAGCAGTCCCCCACGGGTCGGGAGTCAGCCCCAGCATTTT. Translated: CASSPPRVGSQPQHF.

The chain recombines TRBV5-4 with TRBJ1-3, with unresolved D. CDR1 SGHNT and CDR2 YYREEE come from the germline V gene (reference sequence). CDR3 length equals 15 residues. The V end was cut by 4 bases, the J end by 4 bases, with 15 bases between. The CDR3 loop reads CASSLASSSGNTIYF. CDR3 sequence (DNA): TGTGCCAGCAGCCTCGCATCGTCTTCAGGAAACACCATATATTTT.

The chain uses TRBV7-9 and TRBJ2-1; D may match TRBD1 or TRBD2 (5 bases each). CDR3 length: 15 residues. Trimming took 0 bases from V and 5 from J, leaving 11 bases between them. Germline CDR1 and CDR2: SEHNR and FQNEAQ (reference sequence). The CDR3 loop reads CASSLAPGRHNEQFF. CDR3 sequence (DNA): TGTGCCAGCAGCTTAGCCCCGGGACGGCACAATGAGCAGTTCTTC.

This chain connects TRBV14 to TRBJ2-7, with TRBD2 matching 9 bases. V trimming: 3 bases; J trimming: 6 bases; junction bases outside the gene matches: 15. The CDR3 runs 17 residues. Germline V CDR1 and CDR2: SGHDN, FVKESK. In DNA, the CDR3 is TGTGCCAGCAGCCAGGGCGGGAGGGCTGCGAATAGAGGCGAGCAGTACTTC. Translation gives CASSQGGRAANRGEQYF.

This rearrangement joins TRBV6-5 to TRBJ2-1; D not certain. Germline CDR1 is MNHEY and CDR2 is SVGAGI. V was clipped by 1 base and J by 0 bases, with 7 bases between them. The CDR3 extends over 15 amino acids. The CDR3 region is CASSYLGNSYNEQFF. The CDR3 nucleotides are TGTGCCAGCAGTTACTTGGGTAACTCCTACAATGAGCAGTTCTTC.

The chain is built from TRBV19 and TRBJ2-7; 9 nucleotides line up with TRBD2. V dropped 6 bases and J dropped 5; count of bases not matched to a gene: 14. CDR1 and CDR2 from the germline V gene are LNHDA and SQIVND (reference sequence). CDR3 length: 16 amino acids. CDR3 DNA: TGTGCCAGTAGCCCCTCTGGCGGGAGGGCCAGGAACGAGCAGTACTTC. Protein: CASSPSGGRARNEQYF.